The rows below give T cell receptor beta chains drawn from one sample of a study of OX40 agonist ivuxolimab in advanced cancers. Clones were sequenced by immunoSEQ multiplex PCR, and TCRdb holds only the in-frame ones, with some missing. The repertoire holds 120,000 or so clones, with just over 90% as singletons. The sample consisted of CD4+ or CD8+ T cells sorted from blood, taken in a trial of the OX40 agonist ivuxolimab. Receptors were obtained from an adult with an advanced solid tumor such as melanoma, head and neck, liver or kidney cancer. CDR3s include the opening cysteine and the closing phenylalanine or tryptophan. The order of the fields is V gene, clone size, D gene, J gene, CDR3 DNA, CDR3 protein. D genes are given only for firm matches. Where a row states a size, it is once, few, many or the class of an expanded clone; other rows omit it.

TRBV6-5,NA,TRBD2,TRBJ2-7,TGTGCCAGCAGACCTCTAGCGGGAGGGGACGAGCAGTACTTC,CASRPLAGGDEQYF
TRBV12-5,NA,NA,TRBJ2-3,TGTGCTAGTGGTTTGGTCTCAAGGGGACATAAAGGTACGCAGTATTTT,CASGLVSRGHKGTQYF
TRBV28,NA,NA,TRBJ2-5,TGTGCCAGCAGTTTACGGCCTCAAGAGACCCAGTACTTC,CASSLRPQETQYF
TRBV19,NA,NA,TRBJ1-6,TGTGCCAGTAGTATAACGAGGGGTCGGCAAAATTCACCCCTCCACTTT,CASSITRGRQNSPLHF
TRBV7-2,NA,NA,TRBJ2-7,TGTGCCAGCAGCTGGCTTGACACTTCCTACGAGCAGTACTTC,CASSWLDTSYEQYF
TRBV11-2,NA,TRBD2,TRBJ2-1,TGTGCCAGCAGCTTAGGTTCGGGGGGGCACAATGAGCAGTTCTTC,CASSLGSGGHNEQFF
TRBV7-9,NA,NA,TRBJ1-2,TGTGCCACGTCTACCTGGGGGGCCCCGATGGATGGCTACACCTTC,CATSTWGAPMDGYTF
TRBV6-1,NA,NA,TRBJ1-4,TGTGCCAGCAGTGAACGCATCATTCGGGGGGCGACTAATGAAAAACTGTTTTTT,CASSERIIRGATNEKLFF
TRBV28,NA,NA,TRBJ2-1,TGTGCCAGCAGTTTGAAGGGGGGAAACAATGAGCAGTTCTTC,CASSLKGGNNEQFF
TRBV10-3,NA,NA,TRBJ1-1,TGTGCCATCAGTCGTCAAGAGAACACTGAAGCTTTCTTT,CAISRQENTEAFF
TRBV6-5,NA,NA,TRBJ1-2,TGTGCCAGCAGTCTACAGGGAGGGGATGGCTACACCTTC,CASSLQGGDGYTF
TRBV4-2,NA,TRBD2,TRBJ2-7,TGTGCCAGCAGCACCGGGACTAGCGGCCGCGGTTACGAGCAGTACTTC,CASSTGTSGRGYEQYF
TRBV29-1,NA,TRBD1,TRBJ2-6,TGCAGCGTTATAACAGGGGAAAGCTCTGGGGCCAACGTCCTGACTTTC,CSVITGESSGANVLTF
TRBV14,NA,NA,TRBJ2-7,TGTGCCAGCAGCCAATCCCGGTCCAGCTCCTACGAGCAGTACTTC,CASSQSRSSSYEQYF
TRBV11-2,few,TRBD1,TRBJ1-2,TGTGCCATTCCGGGACAGGGGGCCGGTGGCTACACCTTC,CAIPGQGAGGYTF
TRBV7-6,NA,TRBD1,TRBJ2-4,TGTGCCAGCAGCTTAGCGGGACAGGGGGCGATTCAGTACTTC,CASSLAGQGAIQYF
TRBV6-1,NA,NA,TRBJ1-2,TGTGCCAGCAGTGAGGGAGAACTCTATGGCTACACCTTC,CASSEGELYGYTF
TRBV11-2,NA,NA,TRBJ2-5,TGTGCGACCCAGGGTTTTAGAGAGACCCAGTACTTC,CATQGFRETQYF
TRBV19,NA,NA,TRBJ2-5,TGTGCCAGTAGTATAGAGGTAGGGGCTCTCGGACAAGAGACCCAGTACTTC,CASSIEVGALGQETQYF
TRBV5-4,NA,NA,TRBJ1-1,TGTGCCAGCAGCTTGAGGATGGGGGGAACTGAAGCTTTCTTT,CASSLRMGGTEAFF
TRBV6-5,once,NA,TRBJ2-7,TGTGCCAGCGACCCGTGGACGCACTTAAGCTACGAGCAGTACTTC,CASDPWTHLSYEQYF
TRBV9,once,NA,TRBJ1-1,TGTGCCAGCAGTCGTACGGGACGGGGAAACACTGAAGCTTTCTTT,CASSRTGRGNTEAFF
TRBV6-5,NA,TRBD1,TRBJ1-1,TGTGCCAGCAGAATGGGACAGGGTTTGGGCACTGAAGCTTTCTTT,CASRMGQGLGTEAFF
TRBV5-8,few,TRBD2,TRBJ2-2,TGTGCCAGCAGCCCGCAGCGGTCTAGCGGGTACCGGGAGCTGTTTTTT,CASSPQRSSGYRELFF
TRBV7-3,NA,TRBD2,TRBJ2-3,TGTGCCAGCAGCTTACTTGGTAGCGGGAGGGCCGGAGATACGCAGTATTTT,CASSLLGSGRAGDTQYF
TRBV7-9,NA,NA,TRBJ1-3,TGTGCCAGCAGCTTAAGGAAGGGAGGGTCTGGAAACACCATATATTTT,CASSLRKGGSGNTIYF
TRBV19,once,TRBD1,TRBJ2-1,TGTGCCAGTAGTATAGGGAACAGGGGTAACGGTGAGCAGTTCTTC,CASSIGNRGNGEQFF
TRBV19,NA,NA,TRBJ2-6,TGTGCCAGTAGCCCGACACCGTCTGGGGCCAACGTCCTGACTTTC,CASSPTPSGANVLTF
TRBV7-8,NA,NA,TRBJ1-5,TGTGCCAGCAGCTTAGACACGGGTAATCAGCCCCAGCATTTT,CASSLDTGNQPQHF
TRBV10-3,NA,TRBD1,TRBJ1-5,TGTGCCATCAGTCCGACAGGGGTCAATCAGCCCCAGCATTTT,CAISPTGVNQPQHF
TRBV7-7,NA,TRBD1,TRBJ1-2,TGTGCCAGCAGCTTGGGACAGGGGGTCAACTATGGCTACACCTTC,CASSLGQGVNYGYTF
TRBV28,NA,NA,TRBJ2-2,TGTGCCAGCAGTTTATGGTCCGGGGAGCTGTTTTTT,CASSLWSGELFF
TRBV5-1,NA,NA,TRBJ2-1,TGCGCCAGCAGCTTGGAGAGGGGATATGAGCAGTTCTTC,CASSLERGYEQFF
TRBV6-5,NA,NA,TRBJ2-7,TGTGCCAGCAGTTACGGTCCACCCTCCTACGAGCAGTACTTC,CASSYGPPSYEQYF